These T cell receptor beta chains were read from a single sample in a study of blood T cell repertoires in COVID-19. Sequencing was performed with immunoSEQ multiplex PCR; in TCRdb, only in-frame clones are kept and a portion is missing. The table records 310,000 or so clones, around 90% of them present only once. The specimen sequenced was peripheral blood. All receptors come from a man in his late teens or twenties who had recovered from COVID-19. CDR3s include the opening cysteine and the closing phenylalanine or tryptophan. The D gene is left open where the match is weak. Size is stated for part of the rows, as once, few or many counts, or as a class when the clone is expanded.

cdr3_length,j_call,v_call,clone_size,d_call,cdr3_nt,cdr3_aa
15,TRBJ2-7,TRBV5-1,-,TRBD2,TGCGCCAGCAGCTTGGTTCCGGGAGGATCGGCCGAGCAGTACTTC,CASSLVPGGSAEQYF
13,TRBJ2-1,TRBV7-9,-,TRBD1,TGTGCCAGCGGGACAGGGGCGGTCAATGAGCAGTTCTTC,CASGTGAVNEQFF
16,TRBJ2-5,TRBV7-3,-,TRBD2,TGTGCCAGCAGCCCAAGTAGCGGGGCACTACAAGAGACCCAGTACTTC,CASSPSSGALQETQYF
15,TRBJ1-4,TRBV3-1/TRBV3-2,-,-,TGTGCCAGCAGCCGTCTGGGAGGGTTAAATGAAAAACTGTTTTTT,CASSRLGGLNEKLFF
14,TRBJ2-3,TRBV4-2,-,-,TGTGCCAGCAGCCAAGATATGGCTAGCGATACGCAGTATTTT,CASSQDMASDTQYF
16,TRBJ2-5,TRBV7-3,-,TRBD2,TGTGCCAGCAGCTTAGGACTAGCGGGAGGGGGAGAGACCCAGTACTTC,CASSLGLAGGGETQYF
15,TRBJ1-1,TRBV5-6,-,TRBD1,TGTGCCAGCAGCTTGCCGCAGGGGGGAAGGAATGAAGCTTTCTTT,CASSLPQGGRNEAFF
16,TRBJ2-2,TRBV25-1,-,-,TGTGCCAGCAGTGAGGTGGGCAGGGCTAACACCGGGGAGCTGTTTTTT,CASSEVGRANTGELFF
14,TRBJ2-7,TRBV19,-,TRBD2,TGTGCCAGTAGTATAGGCGGGAGCGGGGCCGAGCAGTACTTC,CASSIGGSGAEQYF
17,TRBJ1-4,TRBV3-1/TRBV3-2,-,TRBD1,TGTGCCAGCAGCCAAGCCTCGGAGGGGGCTGCTAATGAAAAACTGTTTTTT,CASSQASEGAANEKLFF
14,TRBJ1-6,TRBV30,-,-,TGTGCCTGGAGTGTACCCGGGAATAATTCACCCCTCCACTTT,CAWSVPGNNSPLHF
15,TRBJ1-6,TRBV19,few,-,TGTGCCAGTACCACTGGGGAGGGTTTGAATTCACCCCTCCACTTT,CASTTGEGLNSPLHF
13,TRBJ2-4,TRBV4-2,-,-,TGTGCCAGCAGCCAGACCCCGGGTAACATTCAGTACTTC,CASSQTPGNIQYF
15,TRBJ2-2,TRBV19,-,-,TGTGCCAGTAGTATAGGTGGCCGGGGCACCGGGGAGCTGTTTTTT,CASSIGGRGTGELFF
12,TRBJ1-2,TRBV27,-,-,TGTGCCAGCAGCCACCCAGGCTATGGCTACACCTTC,CASSHPGYGYTF
14,TRBJ1-1,TRBV5-6,-,-,TGTGCCAGCAGCTCCACTATCGACGAGTTTGAAGCTTTCTTT,CASSSTIDEFEAFF
16,TRBJ2-7,TRBV7-3,-,TRBD1,TGTGCCAGCAGCTTAAGCGGGACAGGTGAATCCTACGAGCAGTACTTC,CASSLSGTGESYEQYF
15,TRBJ1-4,TRBV4-2,-,-,TGTGCCAGCAGCCAAGGAACAGGGACGGATGAAAAACTGTTTTTT,CASSQGTGTDEKLFF
15,TRBJ1-2,TRBV25-1,-,-,TGTGCCAGCAGTGAATCCTTCCGGTCTAACTATGGCTACACCTTC,CASSESFRSNYGYTF
16,TRBJ2-2,TRBV11-2,-,TRBD2,TGTGCCAGCAGCTTAGAGATGCTAGCGGTGGCCGGGGAGCTGTTTTTT,CASSLEMLAVAGELFF
15,TRBJ2-7,TRBV6-5,-,TRBD2,TGTGCCAGCAGTTATACGAGCGGGGGGGACTACGAGCAGTACTTC,CASSYTSGGDYEQYF
12,TRBJ1-1,TRBV2,-,-,TGTGCCAGCAGTTGGGACATCACTGAAGCTTTCTTT,CASSWDITEAFF
15,TRBJ2-2,TRBV2,-,TRBD1,TGTGCCAGCAGGCAGGGACAGGGAGGCACCGGGGAGCTGTTTTTT,CASRQGQGGTGELFF
16,TRBJ2-1,TRBV10-3,-,TRBD2,TGTGCCATCAGTGTCCGTAGACTAGCGGAATCCAATGAGCAGTTCTTC,CAISVRRLAESNEQFF
15,TRBJ1-5,TRBV19,-,-,TGTGCCAGTACTACATCGGGAAAGGGCAATCAGCCCCAGCATTTT,CASTTSGKGNQPQHF